Described below is a single T cell receptor beta chain sequence and its context. Produced via immunoSEQ multiplex PCR; TCRdb's table is partial and in-frame only. The table records hundreds of thousands of clones, around 78% of them present only once. This sample is part of a study of shared clonotypes between healthy human individuals. V was shortened by 3 bases and J by 4 bases, with 7 bases between the two germline ends. Germline lookup yields CDR1 SGHNT and CDR2 YENEEA. CDR3 size: 13 residues. The rearrangement links TRBV11-3 to TRBJ2-1, with unresolved D. The TCR comes from a woman aged 40 to 50 in good health. Some clones in this sample may be carry-over from other donors' samples. The specimen was PBMCs. The CDR3 DNA sequence: TGTGCCAGCAGCTTCGGACCTTACAATGAGCAGTTCTTC. Its protein product is CASSFGPYNEQFF.